The 8 T cell receptor beta chains listed next were all sequenced from one sample in a study of blood T cell repertoires in COVID-19. The protocol was immunoSEQ multiplex PCR, while the TCRdb copy is restricted to in-frame clones and leaves out a portion. The repertoire consists of fewer than 120,000 clones, with roughly 80% occurring once and the leading ten covering approximately 17%. Input material: peripheral blood. These receptors originate from a woman in her fifties or sixties with acute or convalescent COVID-19.

The V gene is TRBV7-9, the J gene TRBJ1-4, with a possible D match to TRBD1 (6 bases). Per germline, CDR1 SEHNR and CDR2 FQNEAQ (reference sequence). Trimming cost V 5 bases and J 7 bases, with 17 bases left between them. The CDR3 has 15 residues. The CDR3 spells CASSLQQGTAEKLFF. The CDR3 nucleotides read TGTGCCAGCAGCCTCCAACAGGGTACAGCTGAAAAACTGTTTTTT.

The chain's CDR3 is CAWSVARTNYGYTF. As DNA, the CDR3 is TGTGCCTGGAGTGTCGCGAGGACTAACTATGGCTACACCTTC. The chain is built from TRBV30 and TRBJ1-2; D ambiguous. The CDR3 covers 14 residues. Deletions cut 0 bases from V and 0 bases from J, with 8 bases between. Germline CDR1 and CDR2: GTSNPN and SVGIG (reference sequence).

The chain combines TRBV28 with TRBJ1-1; D gene uncertain. Germline lookup yields CDR1 MDHEN and CDR2 SYDVKM. There are 12 residues in the CDR3. V lost 7 bases and J lost 2, with 8 bases in between. Here the CDR3 DNA reads TGTGCCAGCACGCGCGCCAACACTGAAGCTTTCTTT. It translates to CASTRANTEAFF. The whole variable domain, filled in from reference TRBV28 and TRBJ1-1, reads DVKVTQSSRYLVKRTGEKVFLECVQDMDHENMFWYRQDPGLGLRLIYFSYDVKMKEKGDIPEGYSVSREKKERFSLILESASTNQTSMYLCASTRANTEAFFGQGTRLTVV.

The genes are TRBV19 and TRBJ1-5; TRBD1 matches at 8 bases. J gave up 4 bases and V 5 bases, and 7 bases lay outside the gene matches. Per the germline V gene, CDR1 is LNHDA and CDR2 is SQIVND (reference sequence). This CDR3 region has 15 residues. The CDR3 DNA reads TGTGCCAGTAGTCGGACCCGGGACAGGAATCAGCCCCAGCATTTT. It yields the protein CASSRTRDRNQPQHF.

The chain recombines TRBV6-2 or TRBV6-3 with TRBJ1-2; no reliable D call. The germline gives CDR1 MNHEY, CDR2 SVGEGT. This CDR3 is built from 15 residues. V lost 5 bases to trimming and J lost 0 bases, with 13 bases between them. CDR3 DNA sequence: TGTGCCAGCAGTAGCTACCGGGAGTCTAACTATGGCTACACCTTC. Protein: CASSSYRESNYGYTF.

Note on this clone: Other DNA sequences in the same sample also yield this CDR3. V gene TRBV9 combines with J gene TRBJ1-5; no reliable D call. Germline CDR1 is SGDLS and CDR2 is YYNGEE. CDR3 size: 13 residues. Trimming left V 1 base short and J 5 bases short, with 7 bases between. The CDR3 sequence: CASSVWGDQPQHF. CDR3 nucleotides: TGTGCCAGCAGCGTATGGGGAGATCAGCCCCAGCATTTT.

The J gene is TRBJ2-3, the V gene TRBV3-1 (or the pseudogene TRBV3-2); a possible D gene is TRBD2 (6 bases). The germline V and J ends were trimmed by 3 bases and 0 bases, with 13 bases remaining between them. This CDR3 has 16 amino acids. Germline V CDR1 and CDR2: LGHDT, YNNKEL (reference sequence). CDR3 amino acids: CASSQELASSTDTQYF. For the CDR3, the DNA is TGTGCCAGCAGCCAGGAACTAGCTTCGAGCACAGATACGCAGTATTTT.

The J gene is TRBJ2-1, the V gene TRBV3-1 (or the pseudogene TRBV3-2); D might be TRBD2 (6 bases). Trimming removed 0 bases at V and 0 bases at J, with 9 bases between. Germline V CDR1 and CDR2: LGHDT, YNNKEL (reference sequence). CDR3 length: 16 amino acids. The CDR3: CASSQDSGSSYNEQFF. For the CDR3, the DNA is TGTGCCAGCAGCCAAGACTCCGGGAGCTCCTACAATGAGCAGTTCTTC.